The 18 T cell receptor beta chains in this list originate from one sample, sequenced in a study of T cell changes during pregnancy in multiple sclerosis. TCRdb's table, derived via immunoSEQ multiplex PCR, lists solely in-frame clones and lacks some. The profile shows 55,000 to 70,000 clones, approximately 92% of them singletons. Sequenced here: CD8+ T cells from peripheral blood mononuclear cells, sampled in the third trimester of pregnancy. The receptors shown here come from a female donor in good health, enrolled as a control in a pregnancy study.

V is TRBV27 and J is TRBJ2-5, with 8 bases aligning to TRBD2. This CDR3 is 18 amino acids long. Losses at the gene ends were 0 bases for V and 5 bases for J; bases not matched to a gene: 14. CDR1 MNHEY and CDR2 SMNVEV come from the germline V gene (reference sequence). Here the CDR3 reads CASSLSSGGGVSRETQYF. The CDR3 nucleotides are TGTGCCAGCAGTTTATCGTCGGGGGGGGGCGTCTCCCGGGAGACCCAGTACTTC.

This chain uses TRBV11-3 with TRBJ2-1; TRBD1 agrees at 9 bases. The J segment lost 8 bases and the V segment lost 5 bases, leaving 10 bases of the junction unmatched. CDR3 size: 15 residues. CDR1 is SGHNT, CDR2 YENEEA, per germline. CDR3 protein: CASSPRDRVLDEQFF. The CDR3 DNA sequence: TGTGCCAGCAGCCCCCGGGACAGGGTTCTCGATGAGCAGTTCTTC.

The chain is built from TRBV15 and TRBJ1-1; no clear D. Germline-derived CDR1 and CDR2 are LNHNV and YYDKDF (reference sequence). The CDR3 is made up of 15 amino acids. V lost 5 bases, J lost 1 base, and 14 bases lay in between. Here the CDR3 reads CATSPSRETNTEAFF. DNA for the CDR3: TGTGCCACCAGCCCAAGTCGGGAAACGAACACTGAAGCTTTCTTT.

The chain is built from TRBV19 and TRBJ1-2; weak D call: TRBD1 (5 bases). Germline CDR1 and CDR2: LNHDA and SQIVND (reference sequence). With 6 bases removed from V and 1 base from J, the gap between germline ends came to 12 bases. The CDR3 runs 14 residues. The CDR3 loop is CASSLGADNYGYTF. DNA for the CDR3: TGTGCCAGTAGCTTAGGGGCGGATAACTATGGCTACACCTTC.

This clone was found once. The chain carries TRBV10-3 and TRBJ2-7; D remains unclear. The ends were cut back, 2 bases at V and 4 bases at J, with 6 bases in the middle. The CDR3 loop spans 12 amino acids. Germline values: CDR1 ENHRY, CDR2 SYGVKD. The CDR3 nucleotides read TGTGCCATCAGTGAGGGAGCTTACGAGCAGTACTTC. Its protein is CAISEGAYEQYF.

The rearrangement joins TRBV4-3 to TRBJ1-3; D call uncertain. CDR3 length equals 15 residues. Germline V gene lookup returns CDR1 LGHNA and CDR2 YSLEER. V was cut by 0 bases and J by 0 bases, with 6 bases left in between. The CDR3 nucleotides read TGCGCCAGCAGCCAAGATCACTACTCTGGAAACACCATATATTTT. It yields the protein CASSQDHYSGNTIYF.

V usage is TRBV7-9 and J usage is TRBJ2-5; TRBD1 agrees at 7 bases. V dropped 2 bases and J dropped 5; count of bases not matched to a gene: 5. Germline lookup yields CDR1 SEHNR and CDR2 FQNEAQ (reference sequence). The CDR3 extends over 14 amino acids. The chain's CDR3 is CASSLPGQRETQYF. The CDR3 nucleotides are TGTGCCAGCAGCTTACCGGGACAGAGGGAGACCCAGTACTTC.

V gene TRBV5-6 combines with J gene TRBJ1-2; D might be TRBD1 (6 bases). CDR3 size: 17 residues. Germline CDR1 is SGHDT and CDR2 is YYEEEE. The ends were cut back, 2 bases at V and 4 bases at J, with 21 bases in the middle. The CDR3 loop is CASSLIDLQGSGYGYTF. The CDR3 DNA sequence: TGTGCCAGCAGCTTAATTGATCTTCAGGGGTCGGGCTATGGCTACACCTTC. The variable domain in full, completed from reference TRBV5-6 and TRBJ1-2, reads DAGVTQSPTHLIKTRGQQVTLRCSPKSGHDTVSWYQQALGQGPQFIFQYYEEEERQRGNFPDRFSGHQFPNYSSELNVNALLLGDSALYLCASSLIDLQGSGYGYTFGSGTRLTVV.

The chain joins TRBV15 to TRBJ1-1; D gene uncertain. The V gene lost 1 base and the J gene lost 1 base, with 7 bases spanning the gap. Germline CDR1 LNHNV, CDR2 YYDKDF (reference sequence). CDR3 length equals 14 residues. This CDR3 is CATSRVTGNTEAFF. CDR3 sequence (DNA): TGTGCCACCAGCAGAGTTACGGGGAACACTGAAGCTTTCTTT. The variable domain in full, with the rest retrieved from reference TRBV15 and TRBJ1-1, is DAMVIQNPRYQVTQFGKPVTLSCSQTLNHNVMYWYQQKSSQAPKLLFHYYDKDFNNEADTPDNFQSRRPNTSFCFLDIRSPGLGDTAMYLCATSRVTGNTEAFFGQGTRLTVV.

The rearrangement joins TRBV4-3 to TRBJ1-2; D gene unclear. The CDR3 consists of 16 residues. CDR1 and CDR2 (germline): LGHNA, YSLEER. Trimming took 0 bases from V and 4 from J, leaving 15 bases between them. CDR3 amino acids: CASSQDRAVSGYGYTF. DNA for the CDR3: TGCGCCAGCAGCCAAGATCGGGCAGTAAGCGGCTATGGCTACACCTTC.

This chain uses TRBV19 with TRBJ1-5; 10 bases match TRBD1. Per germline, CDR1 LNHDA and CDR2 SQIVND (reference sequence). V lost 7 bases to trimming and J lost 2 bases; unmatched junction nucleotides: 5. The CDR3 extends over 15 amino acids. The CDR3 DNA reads TGTGCCAGTAAAGGAGGGACAGGGGGCAATCAGCCCCAGCATTTT. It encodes CASKGGTGGNQPQHF.

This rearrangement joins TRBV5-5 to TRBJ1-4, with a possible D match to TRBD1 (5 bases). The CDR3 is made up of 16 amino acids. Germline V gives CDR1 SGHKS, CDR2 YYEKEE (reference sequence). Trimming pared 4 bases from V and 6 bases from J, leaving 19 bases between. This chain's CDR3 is CASSPRKGVMDEKLFF. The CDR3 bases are TGTGCCAGCAGCCCAAGGAAAGGGGTAATGGATGAAAAACTGTTTTTT.

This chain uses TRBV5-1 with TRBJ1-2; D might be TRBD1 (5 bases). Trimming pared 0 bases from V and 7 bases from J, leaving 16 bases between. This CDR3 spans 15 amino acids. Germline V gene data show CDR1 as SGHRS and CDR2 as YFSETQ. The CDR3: CASSLETAEPSGYTF. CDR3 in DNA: TGCGCCAGCAGCTTGGAGACAGCCGAACCGAGTGGCTACACCTTC. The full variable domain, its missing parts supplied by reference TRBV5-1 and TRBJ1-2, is KAGVTQTPRYLIKTRGQQVTLSCSPISGHRSVSWYQQTPGQGLQFLFEYFSETQRNKGNFPGRFSGRQFSNSRSEMNVSTLELGDSALYLCASSLETAEPSGYTFGSGTRLTVV.

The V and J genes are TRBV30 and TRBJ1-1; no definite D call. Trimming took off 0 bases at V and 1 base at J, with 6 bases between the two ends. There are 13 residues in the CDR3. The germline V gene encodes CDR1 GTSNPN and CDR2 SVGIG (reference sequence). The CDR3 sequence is CAWSVNRNTEAFF. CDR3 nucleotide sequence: TGTGCCTGGAGTGTAAACAGGAACACTGAAGCTTTCTTT.

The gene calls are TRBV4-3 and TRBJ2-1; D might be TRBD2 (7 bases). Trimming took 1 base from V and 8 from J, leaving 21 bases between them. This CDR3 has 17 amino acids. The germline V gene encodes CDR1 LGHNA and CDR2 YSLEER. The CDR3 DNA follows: TGCGCCAGCAGCCAAGTTAGAGTAAGGGGGGGGGCACATGAGCAGTTCTTC. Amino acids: CASSQVRVRGGAHEQFF.

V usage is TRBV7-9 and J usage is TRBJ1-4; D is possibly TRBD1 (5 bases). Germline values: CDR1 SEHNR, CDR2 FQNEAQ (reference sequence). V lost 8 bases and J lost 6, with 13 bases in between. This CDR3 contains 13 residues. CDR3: CASPIRVDEKLFF. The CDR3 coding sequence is TGTGCCAGCCCCATCAGGGTGGATGAAAAACTGTTTTTT.

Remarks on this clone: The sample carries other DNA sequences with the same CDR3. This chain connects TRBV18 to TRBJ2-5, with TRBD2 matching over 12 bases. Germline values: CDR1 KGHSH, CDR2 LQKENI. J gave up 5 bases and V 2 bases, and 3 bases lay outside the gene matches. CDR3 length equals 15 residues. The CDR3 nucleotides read TGTGCCAGCTCACCAACTAGCGGGGGGTTGGAGACCCAGTACTTC. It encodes CASSPTSGGLETQYF.

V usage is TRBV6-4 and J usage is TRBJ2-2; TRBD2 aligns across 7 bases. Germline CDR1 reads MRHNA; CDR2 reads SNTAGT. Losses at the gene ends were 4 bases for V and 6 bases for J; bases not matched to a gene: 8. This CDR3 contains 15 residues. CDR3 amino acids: CASSAGSGVPGELFF. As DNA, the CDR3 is TGTGCCAGCAGTGCGGGAAGCGGGGTCCCCGGGGAGCTGTTTTTT.